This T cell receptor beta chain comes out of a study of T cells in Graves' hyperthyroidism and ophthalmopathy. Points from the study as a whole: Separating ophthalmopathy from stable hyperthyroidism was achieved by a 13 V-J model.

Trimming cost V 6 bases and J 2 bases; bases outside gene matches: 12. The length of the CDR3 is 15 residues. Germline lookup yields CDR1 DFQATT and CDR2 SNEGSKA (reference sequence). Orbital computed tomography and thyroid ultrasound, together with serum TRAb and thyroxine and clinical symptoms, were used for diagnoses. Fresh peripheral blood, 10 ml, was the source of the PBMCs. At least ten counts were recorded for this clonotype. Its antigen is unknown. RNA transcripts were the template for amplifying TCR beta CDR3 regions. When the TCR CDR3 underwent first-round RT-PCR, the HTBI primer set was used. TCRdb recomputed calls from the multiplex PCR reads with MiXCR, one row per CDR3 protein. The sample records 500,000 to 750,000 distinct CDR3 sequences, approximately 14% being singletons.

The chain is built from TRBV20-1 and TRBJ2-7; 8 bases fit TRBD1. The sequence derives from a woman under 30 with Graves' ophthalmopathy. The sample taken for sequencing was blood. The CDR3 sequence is CSAVGQGLTAYEQYF. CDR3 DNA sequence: TGCAGTGCGGTCGGACAGGGTTTAACGGCCTACGAGCAGTACTTC.